The rows below give T cell receptor beta chains drawn from one sample of a study of blood T cell repertoires in COVID-19. Assay used: immunoSEQ multiplex PCR; TCRdb lists only in-frame clones, some missing. The table includes 200,000 to 250,000 clones, 65% to 90% detected once. The specimen sequenced was peripheral blood. These TCRs come from a man in his fifties with acute or convalescent COVID-19. Both conserved end residues are part of each CDR3. Each record gives: CDR3 length, D gene, J gene, V gene, clone size, CDR3 protein, CDR3 DNA. The D gene is left open where the match is weak. The size of a clone is reported for some rows only, either as once, few or many, or as a class for expanded clones.

CDR3 length: 15; D gene: TRBD1; J gene: TRBJ1-3; V gene: TRBV18; clone size: NA; CDR3 protein: CASSDRVFSGNTIYF; CDR3 DNA: TGTGCCAGCTCGGACAGGGTCTTCTCTGGAAACACCATATATTTT
CDR3 length: 14; D gene: TRBD2; J gene: TRBJ2-1; V gene: TRBV29-1; clone size: NA; CDR3 protein: CSAAGGEGYNEQFF; CDR3 DNA: TGCAGCGCCGCGGGGGGGGAGGGTTACAATGAGCAGTTCTTC
CDR3 length: 15; D gene: TRBD1; J gene: TRBJ2-1; V gene: TRBV11-2; clone size: NA; CDR3 protein: CASSSGQRAYNEQFF; CDR3 DNA: TGTGCCAGCAGCTCGGGACAGAGGGCCTACAATGAGCAGTTCTTC
CDR3 length: 15; D gene: TRBD2; J gene: TRBJ2-5; V gene: TRBV7-3; clone size: NA; CDR3 protein: CASSWTSGGQETQYF; CDR3 DNA: TGTGCCAGCAGCTGGACTAGCGGGGGACAAGAGACCCAGTACTTC
CDR3 length: 17; D gene: NA; J gene: TRBJ2-1; V gene: TRBV18; clone size: NA; CDR3 protein: CASSPPMGGTGHNEQFF; CDR3 DNA: TGTGCCAGCTCACCCCCTATGGGGGGGACAGGCCACAATGAGCAGTTCTTC
CDR3 length: 14; D gene: NA; J gene: TRBJ1-2; V gene: TRBV4-1; clone size: NA; CDR3 protein: CASRQQGPGFGYTF; CDR3 DNA: TGCGCCAGCAGGCAACAGGGCCCAGGCTTCGGCTACACCTTC
CDR3 length: 11; D gene: NA; J gene: TRBJ1-2; V gene: TRBV30; clone size: NA; CDR3 protein: CAWSVGRGYTF; CDR3 DNA: TGTGCCTGGAGTGTAGGGAGAGGCTACACCTTC
CDR3 length: 17; D gene: NA; J gene: TRBJ2-6; V gene: TRBV5-8; clone size: NA; CDR3 protein: CASSLRQVFSGANVLTF; CDR3 DNA: TGTGCCAGCAGCCTTAGACAGGTTTTCTCTGGGGCCAACGTCCTGACTTTC
CDR3 length: 16; D gene: TRBD1; J gene: TRBJ2-2; V gene: TRBV24-1; clone size: few; CDR3 protein: CATSDPRQGNTGELFF; CDR3 DNA: TGTGCCACCAGTGATCCTAGACAGGGTAACACCGGGGAGCTGTTTTTT
CDR3 length: 13; D gene: NA; J gene: TRBJ1-1; V gene: TRBV30; clone size: NA; CDR3 protein: CAWSVSGWTEAFF; CDR3 DNA: TGTGCCTGGAGTGTATCCGGGTGGACTGAAGCTTTCTTT
CDR3 length: 15; D gene: NA; J gene: TRBJ2-4; V gene: TRBV10-1; clone size: NA; CDR3 protein: CASSESGVNKNIQYF; CDR3 DNA: TGCGCCAGCAGTGAATCCGGGGTAAACAAAAACATTCAGTACTTC
CDR3 length: 15; D gene: NA; J gene: TRBJ1-6; V gene: TRBV2; clone size: NA; CDR3 protein: CASKIGEGLNSPLHF; CDR3 DNA: TGTGCCAGCAAAATTGGAGAGGGTCTTAATTCACCCCTCCACTTT
CDR3 length: 16; D gene: NA; J gene: TRBJ1-1; V gene: TRBV18; clone size: NA; CDR3 protein: CASSRGSAGKYTEAFF; CDR3 DNA: TGTGCCAGCTCCCGCGGGAGTGCGGGGAAGTACACTGAAGCTTTCTTT
CDR3 length: 20; D gene: TRBD1; J gene: TRBJ2-7; V gene: TRBV18; clone size: NA; CDR3 protein: CASSPLRFGTESGRTYEQYF; CDR3 DNA: TGTGCCAGCTCACCACTCAGATTCGGGACAGAAAGTGGTAGAACCTACGAGCAGTACTTC
CDR3 length: 16; D gene: TRBD1; J gene: TRBJ1-2; V gene: TRBV2; clone size: few; CDR3 protein: CASSATGQGALYGYTF; CDR3 DNA: TGTGCCAGCAGTGCGACTGGACAGGGGGCACTGTATGGCTACACCTTC
CDR3 length: 16; D gene: NA; J gene: TRBJ1-6; V gene: TRBV7-2; clone size: NA; CDR3 protein: CASSLQPGAYNSPLHF; CDR3 DNA: TGTGCCAGCAGCCTCCAACCGGGGGCCTATAATTCACCCCTCCACTTT
CDR3 length: 13; D gene: NA; J gene: TRBJ1-6; V gene: TRBV28; clone size: NA; CDR3 protein: CASRPGQRSPLHF; CDR3 DNA: TGTGCCAGCAGACCAGGGCAAAGGTCACCCCTCCACTTT
CDR3 length: 15; D gene: TRBD1; J gene: TRBJ1-1; V gene: TRBV10-3; clone size: NA; CDR3 protein: CAISEKQTGGTEAFF; CDR3 DNA: TGTGCCATCAGTGAGAAGCAGACAGGGGGCACTGAAGCTTTCTTT
CDR3 length: 14; D gene: TRBD1; J gene: TRBJ2-7; V gene: TRBV5-4; clone size: NA; CDR3 protein: CASSFGTGAYEQYF; CDR3 DNA: TGTGCCAGCAGCTTTGGCACAGGGGCCTACGAGCAGTACTTC
CDR3 length: 12; D gene: TRBD1; J gene: TRBJ1-1; V gene: TRBV29-1; clone size: NA; CDR3 protein: CSGGTANTEAFF; CDR3 DNA: TGCAGCGGGGGGACAGCGAACACTGAAGCTTTCTTT
CDR3 length: 13; D gene: NA; J gene: TRBJ2-1; V gene: TRBV14; clone size: NA; CDR3 protein: CASSQVRRASQFF; CDR3 DNA: TGTGCCAGCAGCCAAGTCCGAAGAGCTTCCCAGTTCTTC
CDR3 length: 15; D gene: TRBD1; J gene: TRBJ1-6; V gene: TRBV30; clone size: NA; CDR3 protein: CAWSPRTGMFSPLHF; CDR3 DNA: TGTGCCTGGAGTCCCCGGACAGGGATGTTTTCACCCCTCCACTTT
CDR3 length: 15; D gene: TRBD2; J gene: TRBJ2-5; V gene: TRBV18; clone size: NA; CDR3 protein: CASANLGGEGETQYF; CDR3 DNA: TGTGCCAGCGCGAACTTGGGGGGGGAAGGAGAGACCCAGTACTTC
CDR3 length: 20; D gene: TRBD2; J gene: TRBJ2-1; V gene: TRBV3-1/TRBV3-2; clone size: few; CDR3 protein: CASSPPPTSGVDSSYNEQFF; CDR3 DNA: TGTGCCAGCAGCCCCCCTCCGACTAGCGGGGTTGATAGCTCCTACAATGAGCAGTTCTTC
CDR3 length: 16; D gene: TRBD1; J gene: TRBJ1-6; V gene: TRBV5-6; clone size: NA; CDR3 protein: CASSFFDRTGVSPLHF; CDR3 DNA: TGTGCCAGCAGCTTCTTTGACCGGACAGGGGTTTCACCCCTCCACTTT
CDR3 length: 17; D gene: NA; J gene: TRBJ1-2; V gene: TRBV7-9; clone size: NA; CDR3 protein: CASSLDLSRPSIYGYTF; CDR3 DNA: TGTGCCAGCAGCTTAGACCTGAGCAGGCCCTCGATCTATGGCTACACCTTC
CDR3 length: 14; D gene: TRBD1; J gene: TRBJ1-1; V gene: TRBV27; clone size: NA; CDR3 protein: CASSSDRVNTEAFF; CDR3 DNA: TGTGCCAGCAGTTCCGACAGGGTCAACACTGAAGCTTTCTTT
CDR3 length: 17; D gene: TRBD2; J gene: TRBJ2-1; V gene: TRBV6-1; clone size: NA; CDR3 protein: CASSGPGTSGGDNEQFF; CDR3 DNA: TGTGCCAGCAGTGGTCCCGGGACTAGCGGGGGGGACAATGAGCAGTTCTTC
CDR3 length: 14; D gene: TRBD1; J gene: TRBJ1-3; V gene: TRBV4-2; clone size: NA; CDR3 protein: CASRLTGGEDTIYF; CDR3 DNA: TGTGCCAGCAGATTGACAGGGGGCGAGGACACCATATATTTT
CDR3 length: 14; D gene: NA; J gene: TRBJ2-5; V gene: TRBV5-8; clone size: NA; CDR3 protein: CASSIGQSQETQYF; CDR3 DNA: TGTGCCAGCAGCATCGGACAGAGCCAAGAGACCCAGTACTTC
CDR3 length: 14; D gene: NA; J gene: TRBJ1-2; V gene: TRBV3-1/TRBV3-2; clone size: once; CDR3 protein: CASSQGQGVYGYTF; CDR3 DNA: TGTGCCAGCAGCCAAGGCCAGGGTGTCTATGGCTACACCTTC
CDR3 length: 15; D gene: TRBD1; J gene: TRBJ1-1; V gene: TRBV7-6; clone size: NA; CDR3 protein: CASSSTRGSDTEAFF; CDR3 DNA: TGTGCCAGCAGCTCAACCAGGGGGTCGGACACTGAAGCTTTCTTT
CDR3 length: 15; D gene: TRBD2; J gene: TRBJ2-5; V gene: TRBV18; clone size: NA; CDR3 protein: CASSALSGGGETQYF; CDR3 DNA: TGTGCCAGCTCAGCTCTTAGCGGGGGAGGAGAGACCCAGTACTTC
CDR3 length: 15; D gene: NA; J gene: TRBJ1-2; V gene: TRBV11-2; clone size: NA; CDR3 protein: CASSHWTVSDYGYTF; CDR3 DNA: TGTGCCAGCAGTCACTGGACAGTGAGTGACTATGGCTACACCTTC
CDR3 length: 13; D gene: NA; J gene: TRBJ2-1; V gene: TRBV6-5; clone size: NA; CDR3 protein: CASSSRGYNEQFF; CDR3 DNA: TGTGCCAGCAGTTCAAGGGGATACAATGAGCAGTTCTTC
CDR3 length: 14; D gene: NA; J gene: TRBJ1-1; V gene: TRBV7-3; clone size: once; CDR3 protein: CASSSGLRNTEAFF; CDR3 DNA: TGTGCCAGCTCGTCGGGACTCAGGAACACTGAAGCTTTCTTT
CDR3 length: 16; D gene: NA; J gene: TRBJ2-7; V gene: TRBV4-1; clone size: NA; CDR3 protein: CASSQDTGRSSYEQYF; CDR3 DNA: TGCGCCAGCAGCCAAGATACAGGCAGAAGCTCCTACGAGCAGTACTTC
CDR3 length: 15; D gene: TRBD1; J gene: TRBJ1-2; V gene: TRBV19; clone size: few; CDR3 protein: CASSISGQRYYGYTF; CDR3 DNA: TGTGCCAGTAGTATCTCGGGACAGCGATACTATGGCTACACCTTC
CDR3 length: 12; D gene: NA; J gene: TRBJ2-7; V gene: TRBV10-3; clone size: NA; CDR3 protein: CAISEGVYEQYF; CDR3 DNA: TGTGCCATCAGTGAGGGAGTCTACGAGCAGTACTTC
CDR3 length: 16; D gene: TRBD1; J gene: TRBJ2-1; V gene: TRBV5-1; clone size: NA; CDR3 protein: CASSLAGTGTHNEQFF; CDR3 DNA: TGCGCCAGCAGCTTGGCTGGGACAGGGACCCACAATGAGCAGTTCTTC
CDR3 length: 14; D gene: NA; J gene: TRBJ2-1; V gene: TRBV11-2; clone size: NA; CDR3 protein: CASSRAGADNEQFF; CDR3 DNA: TGTGCCAGCAGCCGCGCAGGGGCGGACAATGAGCAGTTCTTC
CDR3 length: 17; D gene: NA; J gene: TRBJ2-2; V gene: TRBV5-6; clone size: once; CDR3 protein: CASSPSFWTASVGELFF; CDR3 DNA: TGTGCCAGCAGCCCTTCTTTCTGGACAGCAAGTGTCGGGGAGCTGTTTTTT
CDR3 length: 14; D gene: NA; J gene: TRBJ1-2; V gene: TRBV29-1; clone size: NA; CDR3 protein: CSVEGADSNYGYTF; CDR3 DNA: TGCAGCGTTGAAGGTGCGGACAGCAACTATGGCTACACCTTC
CDR3 length: 15; D gene: NA; J gene: TRBJ1-4; V gene: TRBV27; clone size: NA; CDR3 protein: CASSLSGRVREKLFF; CDR3 DNA: TGTGCCAGCAGTTTATCGGGCAGGGTGAGAGAAAAACTGTTTTTT
CDR3 length: 13; D gene: TRBD1; J gene: TRBJ1-5; V gene: TRBV3-1/TRBV3-2; clone size: NA; CDR3 protein: CASSRQGAQPQHF; CDR3 DNA: TGTGCCAGCAGCCGTCAGGGGGCACAGCCCCAGCATTTT
CDR3 length: 13; D gene: TRBD1; J gene: TRBJ1-1; V gene: TRBV29-1; clone size: NA; CDR3 protein: CSAAPWGQGVAFF; CDR3 DNA: TGCAGCGCAGCCCCGTGGGGACAGGGAGTAGCTTTCTTT
CDR3 length: 14; D gene: NA; J gene: TRBJ1-2; V gene: TRBV5-1; clone size: NA; CDR3 protein: CASSSGGGINGYTF; CDR3 DNA: TGCGCCAGCAGCTCGGGTGGGGGCATTAATGGCTACACCTTC
CDR3 length: 16; D gene: NA; J gene: TRBJ1-1; V gene: TRBV29-1; clone size: NA; CDR3 protein: CSVEVWARAVNTEAFF; CDR3 DNA: TGCAGCGTTGAAGTATGGGCCAGGGCTGTAAACACTGAAGCTTTCTTT
CDR3 length: 15; D gene: NA; J gene: TRBJ1-4; V gene: TRBV19; clone size: few; CDR3 protein: CASSIEATSSEKLFF; CDR3 DNA: TGTGCCAGTAGTATCGAGGCCACCTCATCAGAAAAACTGTTTTTT
CDR3 length: 13; D gene: NA; J gene: TRBJ1-2; V gene: TRBV5-5; clone size: NA; CDR3 protein: CASSLEPSGGYTF; CDR3 DNA: TGTGCCAGCAGCTTGGAGCCATCGGGGGGCTACACCTTC
CDR3 length: 14; D gene: NA; J gene: TRBJ1-1; V gene: TRBV3-1/TRBV3-2; clone size: NA; CDR3 protein: CASSQDRPNTEAFF; CDR3 DNA: TGTGCCAGCAGCCAAGACAGGCCGAACACTGAAGCTTTCTTT
CDR3 length: 13; D gene: NA; J gene: TRBJ1-1; V gene: TRBV7-2; clone size: NA; CDR3 protein: CASNLRGRSEAFF; CDR3 DNA: TGTGCCAGCAACCTTCGAGGCAGAAGTGAAGCTTTCTTT
CDR3 length: 15; D gene: NA; J gene: TRBJ2-3; V gene: TRBV19; clone size: once; CDR3 protein: CASSNRVSTTDTQYF; CDR3 DNA: TGTGCCAGTAGTAACAGGGTCAGCACCACAGATACGCAGTATTTT
CDR3 length: 15; D gene: NA; J gene: TRBJ1-2; V gene: TRBV6-6; clone size: NA; CDR3 protein: CASSYSAIGLYGYTF; CDR3 DNA: TGTGCCAGCAGTTACAGCGCCATAGGTTTATATGGCTACACCTTC
CDR3 length: 14; D gene: TRBD2; J gene: TRBJ2-5; V gene: TRBV4-1; clone size: NA; CDR3 protein: CASAPGGGGETQYF; CDR3 DNA: TGCGCCAGCGCCCCAGGAGGCGGGGGGGAGACCCAGTACTTC